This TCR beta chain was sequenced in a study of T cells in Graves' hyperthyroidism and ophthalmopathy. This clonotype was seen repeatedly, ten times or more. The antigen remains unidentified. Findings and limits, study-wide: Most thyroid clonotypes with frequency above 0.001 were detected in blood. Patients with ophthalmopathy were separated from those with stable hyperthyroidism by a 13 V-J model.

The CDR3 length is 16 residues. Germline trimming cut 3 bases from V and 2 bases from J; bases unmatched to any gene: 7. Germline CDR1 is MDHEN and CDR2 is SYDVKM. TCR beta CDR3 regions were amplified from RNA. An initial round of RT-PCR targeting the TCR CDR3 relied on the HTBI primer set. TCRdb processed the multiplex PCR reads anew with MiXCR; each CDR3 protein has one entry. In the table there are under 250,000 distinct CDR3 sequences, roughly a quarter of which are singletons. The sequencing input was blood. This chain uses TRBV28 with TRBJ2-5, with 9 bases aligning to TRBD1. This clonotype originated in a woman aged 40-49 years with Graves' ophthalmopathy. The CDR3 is CASSFLGQGSQETQYF. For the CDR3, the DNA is TGTGCCAGCAGTTTTTTAGGACAGGGGAGTCAAGAGACCCAGTACTTC. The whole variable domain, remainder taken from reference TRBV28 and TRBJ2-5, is DVKVTQSSRYLVKRTGEKVFLECVQDMDHENMFWYRQDPGLGLRLIYFSYDVKMKEKGDIPEGYSVSREKKERFSLILESASTNQTSMYLCASSFLGQGSQETQYFGPGTRLLVL.